The 20 T cell receptor beta chains below were found in one sample sequenced in a study of blood T cell repertoires in COVID-19. Sequenced by immunoSEQ multiplex PCR; TCRdb stores in-frame clones only, minus some. The sample includes about 300,000 clones, approximately 86% of them seen just once. Sequencing was done on a sample of peripheral blood. All receptors come from a man between 65 and 79 years old with acute or convalescent COVID-19.

The V gene is TRBV28, the J gene TRBJ1-2; perhaps TRBD1 as D (6 bases). This CDR3 comprises 12 residues. CDR1 MDHEN and CDR2 SYDVKM come from the germline V gene. Trimming pared 8 bases from V and 10 bases from J, leaving 17 bases between. The CDR3 DNA follows: TGTGCCAGCCGTGTAGCAGGGGCAGACTACACCTTC. This sequence encodes CASRVAGADYTF.

This chain joins TRBV28 and TRBJ2-7, with 11 positions matching TRBD1. Germline loops: CDR1 MDHEN, CDR2 SYDVKM. Trimming took 5 bases from V and 4 from J; bases not matched to a gene: 13. This CDR3 region has 17 residues. In nucleotides, the CDR3 is TGTGCCAGCAGTACCATTGGTGGGACAGGGGGTCTTTACGAGCAGTACTTC. It encodes CASSTIGGTGGLYEQYF.

V is TRBV5-4 and J is TRBJ1-1; D remains ambiguous. Between the trimmed V and J ends, which lost 7 bases and 4 bases, there was a span of 8 bases. Germline V gives CDR1 SGHNT, CDR2 YYREEE (reference sequence). The CDR3 has 11 residues. CDR3 residues: CASGWSTEAFF. As DNA, the CDR3 is TGTGCCAGCGGCTGGAGCACTGAAGCTTTCTTT.

The chain joins TRBV28 to TRBJ2-1, with a possible D match to TRBD2 (6 bases). The CDR3 contains 13 residues. Germline CDR1 and CDR2: MDHEN and SYDVKM. Trimming shortened V by 7 bases and J by 8 bases, and 15 bases separated the two germline ends. The CDR3, as DNA: TGTGCCAGCACCCCCGGCCGGGGGTATGAGCAGTTCTTC. Its translation: CASTPGRGYEQFF.

This chain uses TRBV11-3 with TRBJ2-1; tentative D call: TRBD2 (5 bases). Trimming stripped 5 bases from V and 4 bases from J, with 18 bases between. The CDR3 has 16 amino acids. Germline V gene lookup returns CDR1 SGHNT and CDR2 YENEEA. CDR3 sequence reads: CASSAVRTEAYNEQFF. The DNA of the CDR3 is TGTGCCAGCAGCGCGGTACGGACGGAGGCTTACAATGAGCAGTTCTTC.

To note about this clone: Other nucleotide sequences from this sample produce the same CDR3. The chain has TRBV30 and TRBJ2-7, with no clear D. Looked up from germline, CDR1 is GTSNPN and CDR2 is SVGIG (reference sequence). The CDR3 is 11 amino acids. Trimming removed 5 bases from V and 1 base from J, with 6 bases in between. The CDR3 here is CAWALSYEQYF. The CDR3 nucleotides are TGTGCCTGGGCTTTATCCTACGAGCAGTACTTC.

Here the CDR3 DNA reads TGTGCCATCAACCGGGGGGGGGCTGGGTCGAACACTGAAGCTTTCTTT. The encoded protein is CAINRGGAGSNTEAFF. This rearrangement joins TRBV10-3 to TRBJ1-1; maybe TRBD1 (6 bases). In germline, CDR1 is ENHRY, CDR2 SYGVKD. The CDR3 extends over 16 amino acids. With 7 bases removed from V and 1 base from J, the gap between germline ends came to 19 bases.

This clone was counted ten times or more. CDR3 amino acids: CASSLEGARGYTF. The CDR3 DNA reads as TGTGCCAGCAGTTTAGAGGGGGCACGTGGCTACACCTTC. This chain joins TRBV28 and TRBJ1-2; 7 bases fit TRBD1. V shed 2 bases and J 7 bases; nucleotides not matched to a gene: 4. CDR3 length: 13 residues. Germline values: CDR1 MDHEN, CDR2 SYDVKM.

The genes are TRBV3-1 (or the pseudogene TRBV3-2) and TRBJ1-2; weak D call: TRBD1 (6 bases). V lost 6 bases, J lost 5 bases, and 13 bases lay in between. The germline CDR1 and CDR2 sequences are LGHDT and YNNKEL (reference sequence). The CDR3 loop spans 13 amino acids. Here the CDR3 DNA reads TGTGCCAGCAGTCACAGGGTTGGGTATGGCTACACCTTC. It specifies CASSHRVGYGYTF.

V is TRBV21-1 and J is TRBJ2-1; TRBD1 is the table's D call and was not checked against the DNA. TRBV21-1 is labeled a pseudogene. This CDR3 spans 21 amino acids. The DNA for the CDR3 is TGTGCCAGCAGCACGGGGCAGGGGGCGGGAGCGCTCCCTAGCTCCTACAATGAGCAGTTCTTC. Translation gives CASSTGQGAGALPSSYNEQFF.

The V gene is TRBV5-1, the J gene TRBJ2-7; 9 positions match TRBD1. CDR1 is SGHRS, CDR2 YFSETQ, per germline. Losses at the gene ends were 4 bases for V and 4 bases for J; bases not matched to a gene: 9. There are 15 residues in the CDR3. CDR3 sequence reads: CASSPVTGGAYEQYF. In nucleotides, the CDR3 is TGCGCCAGCAGCCCCGTTACAGGGGGCGCGTACGAGCAGTACTTC. Complete variable domain (other parts from reference TRBV5-1 and TRBJ2-7): KAGVTQTPRYLIKTRGQQVTLSCSPISGHRSVSWYQQTPGQGLQFLFEYFSETQRNKGNFPGRFSGRQFSNSRSEMNVSTLELGDSALYLCASSPVTGGAYEQYFGPGTRLTVT.

As concerns this clone: Other nucleotide sequences in the sample specify the same CDR3. The chain has TRBV5-1 and TRBJ2-3; TRBD1 matches at 8 bases. Unmatched junction bases numbered 2, after V lost 8 bases and J lost 0 bases. The CDR3 runs to 13 residues. CDR1 and CDR2 from the germline V gene are SGHRS and YFSETQ. CDR3 protein: CASGTGSTDTQYF. DNA of the CDR3: TGCGCCAGTGGGACAGGCAGCACAGATACGCAGTATTTT.

This rearrangement joins TRBV10-3 to TRBJ1-3; the D is unclear. The CDR3 covers 16 residues. The germline CDR1 and CDR2 sequences are ENHRY and SYGVKD. The V end lost 0 bases, the J end lost 0 bases, and 9 bases lay between the germline ends. The CDR3 DNA reads TGTGCCATCAGTGAGTCGAGCACCAACTCTGGAAACACCATATATTTT. Protein sequence: CAISESSTNSGNTIYF.

This chain connects TRBV10-3 to TRBJ1-4; 9 bases agree with TRBD1. V shed 0 bases, J shed 5 bases, and the junction held 1 base outside the gene matches. CDR3 length equals 15 residues. Per the germline V gene, CDR1 is ENHRY and CDR2 is SYGVKD. In DNA, the CDR3 is TGTGCCATCAGTGAGTCGGGACAGGGAAATGAAAAACTGTTTTTT. It translates to CAISESGQGNEKLFF.

The chain recombines TRBV6-5 with TRBJ1-6, with D perhaps TRBD1 (5 bases). V was trimmed by 7 bases and J by 3 bases, leaving 10 bases between them. The germline gives CDR1 MNHEY, CDR2 SVGAGI. CDR3 length: 14 amino acids. This CDR3 is CASTGGVYNSPLHF. The CDR3, as DNA: TGTGCCAGCACGGGGGGGGTCTATAATTCACCCCTCCACTTT.

V and J are TRBV25-1 and TRBJ2-3, with 9 bases fitting TRBD2. The CDR3 length is 16 residues. Losses at the gene ends were 4 bases for V and 5 bases for J; bases not matched to a gene: 10. Germline V lookup: CDR1 MGHDK, CDR2 SYGVNS. The DNA of the CDR3 is TGTGCCAGCAGTGTAAGCGGGAGGTCAACACTAGATACGCAGTATTTT. This sequence encodes CASSVSGRSTLDTQYF.

The gene calls are TRBV18 and TRBJ2-3, with 16 bases matching TRBD2. This CDR3 has 18 amino acids. Germline lookup yields CDR1 KGHSH and CDR2 LQKENI. The trim removed 0 bases at V and 5 bases at J, leaving 5 bases unmatched. CDR3 amino acids: CASSPPGLAGGRKDTQYF. CDR3 coding DNA: TGTGCCAGCTCACCACCGGGACTAGCGGGAGGGAGAAAAGATACGCAGTATTTT. Full variable domain (missing parts from reference TRBV18 and TRBJ2-3): NAGVMQNPRHLVRRRGQEARLRCSPMKGHSHVYWYRQLPEEGLKFMVYLQKENIIDESGMPKERFSAEFPKEGPSILRIQQVVRGDSAAYFCASSPPGLAGGRKDTQYFGPGTRLTVL.

The chain employs TRBV28 and TRBJ1-1, with 7 bases fitting TRBD1. This CDR3 has 16 residues. Germline CDR1 MDHEN, CDR2 SYDVKM. The ends lost 5 bases at V and 0 bases at J; junction bases unmatched: 9. The DNA for the CDR3 is TGTGCCAGCAGTGCCCCCCGGGGACAGCTGAACACTGAAGCTTTCTTT. Its protein is CASSAPRGQLNTEAFF. Looking up the rest from reference TRBV28 and TRBJ1-1 gives the full variable domain: DVKVTQSSRYLVKRTGEKVFLECVQDMDHENMFWYRQDPGLGLRLIYFSYDVKMKEKGDIPEGYSVSREKKERFSLILESASTNQTSMYLCASSAPRGQLNTEAFFGQGTRLTVV.

The V call is TRBV30, the J call TRBJ2-3; 8 nucleotides align to TRBD1. Unmatched junction bases numbered 17, after V lost 2 bases and J lost 4 bases. Germline assignment: CDR1 GTSNPN and CDR2 SVGIG (reference sequence). This CDR3 contains 18 residues. CDR3: CAWSILTGEGPGADTQYF. For the CDR3, the DNA is TGTGCCTGGAGTATTTTGACAGGGGAAGGGCCTGGGGCAGATACGCAGTATTTT. Full variable domain (rest looked up from reference TRBV30 and TRBJ2-3): SQTIHQWPATLVQPVGSPLSLECTVEGTSNPNLYWYRQAAGRGLQLLFYSVGIGQISSEVPQNLSASRPQDRQFILSSKKLLLSDSGFYLCAWSILTGEGPGADTQYFGPGTRLTVL.

V usage is TRBV7-2 and J usage is TRBJ2-1, with 9 positions matching TRBD2. CDR3 length: 15 amino acids. The germline V gene encodes CDR1 SGHTA and CDR2 FQGNSA. Losses at the gene ends were 0 bases for V and 3 bases for J; bases not matched to a gene: 0. CDR3 in amino acids: CASSLAAGGYNEQFF. The CDR3 DNA is TGTGCCAGCAGCTTAGCAGCGGGGGGCTACAATGAGCAGTTCTTC.